This T cell receptor (beta chain) was sequenced in a study of neoadjuvant nivolumab and ipilimumab in lung cancer. Background on the study: Patients got nivolumab 3 mg/kg on days 1, 15 and 29; combination added ipilimumab 1 mg/kg day 1. Notes on the study in general: Compared with tumor-adjacent uninvolved lung, resected tumors showed greater richness and clonality. TCR clonality did not significantly correlate with pathologic tumor regression.

Points on this clone: Its antigen is still unknown.

The data were produced by immunoSEQ multiplex PCR, yet TCRdb's version contains in-frame clones alone and is incomplete. The sample contains 2,500 to 3,500 clones, approximately 85% of which appear only once. Sequencing used tumor tissue, obtained after neoadjuvant nivolumab, alone or with ipilimumab, at or shortly before surgery. The receptor's source is an adult with non-small cell lung cancer.

CDR3 region: CASSLSWGPTDTQYF. The CDR3 nucleotides read TGTGCCAGCAGCTTATCGTGGGGGCCCACAGATACGCAGTATTTT. This chain links TRBV7-8 with TRBJ2-3; TRBD1 is a possible D gene (6 bases). V was trimmed by 2 bases and J by 2 bases, leaving 11 bases between them. The length of the CDR3 is 15 residues. Germline CDR1 is SGHVS and CDR2 is FQNEAQ.